This T cell receptor beta chain is drawn from a study of cytomegalovirus exposure and HLA in healthy donors. Study findings and constraints: There were about 160 TCR beta chains listed as cytomegalovirus-associated. In vitro assays verified that three CMV-associated chains recognized CMV antigens specifically. A classifier reportedly called cytomegalovirus status with high sensitivity and specificity.

Clones were read by immunoSEQ multiplex PCR, and TCRdb kept only the in-frame ones, dropping some. The sample contains fewer than 200,000 clones, roughly 85% of which appear only once. In the case of this clone: Its antigen is as yet unknown.

The donors were members of the approximately 120-subject validation cohort (separate from the roughly 670-subject first cohort). Trimming took 4 bases from V and 5 from J, leaving 11 bases between them. The CDR3 runs 13 residues. CDR1 SNHLY and CDR2 FYNNEI come from the germline V gene. Source material: PBMCs. This sequence originates from a man aged 18 to 30 in good health and CMV-seropositive. The chain joins TRBV2 to TRBJ2-5, with a possible D match to TRBD2 (5 bases). This CDR3 reads CASSGGASETQYF. The CDR3 nucleotides are TGTGCCAGCAGTGGGGGAGCTTCGGAGACCCAGTACTTC.